The 32 T cell receptor beta chains reported below all come from one sample, sequenced in a study of metastatic and nonmetastatic thyroid tumors. Via MiXCR, TCRdb re-called the PCR reads. The top ten hold more than 7.5% of the sample, which has more than 40,000 clones, about 3.2% seen once. Thyroid surgery was performed in patients who had received no treatment beforehand. Sequenced sample: blood. These receptor sequences come from a female donor with papillary thyroid cancer or a benign thyroid nodule (not recorded which). Some clones in this sample may be carry-over from other donors' samples.

This clone came up many times. The rearrangement joins TRBV24-1 to TRBJ1-4; TRBD1 might be the D (5 bases). V lost 2 bases and J 8 bases, leaving 17 bases between the germline ends. Germline V gives CDR1 KGHDR, CDR2 SFDVKD. The CDR3 is 16 amino acids. As DNA, the CDR3 is TGTGCCACCAGTGATTCCCGGGGAGGGGATATGGAAAAACTGTTTTTT. Translated, it gives CATSDSRGGDMEKLFF.

The rearrangement joins TRBV7-9 to TRBJ1-6; D unclear. Germline V gene data show CDR1 as SEHNR and CDR2 as FQNEAQ (reference sequence). The germline V and J ends were trimmed by 0 bases and 3 bases, with 6 bases remaining between them. The CDR3 is 15 amino acids. DNA of the CDR3: TGTGCCAGCAGCTTAGCGTATGGCTATAATTCACCCCTCCACTTT. This translates into CASSLAYGYNSPLHF.

This clone was counted between two and nine times. The chain links TRBV5-1 to TRBJ1-2; tentative D call: TRBD1 (5 bases). This CDR3 is 14 amino acids long. V was trimmed by 4 bases and J by 4 bases, leaving 14 bases between them. Germline V gene lookup returns CDR1 SGHRS and CDR2 YFSETQ. The CDR3 loop is CASSHGPGPYGYTF. The CDR3 DNA reads as TGCGCCAGCAGCCACGGGCCGGGACCCTATGGCTACACCTTC.

This clone is medium-sized (0.01 to 0.1%) in the sample. This sequence joins TRBV19 and TRBJ2-7, with D tentatively TRBD1 (5 bases). Trimming took off 5 bases at V and 2 bases at J, with 10 bases between the two ends. CDR3 length equals 13 residues. CDR1 is LNHDA and CDR2 is SQIVND in the germline V gene (reference sequence). The CDR3, as DNA: TGTGCCAGTAGTCGCCAGGGCCCCTACGAGCAGTACTTC. Translating it yields CASSRQGPYEQYF. The entire variable domain, with the rest obtained from reference TRBV19 and TRBJ2-7, is as follows: DGGITQSPKYLFRKEGQNVTLSCEQNLNHDAMYWYRQDPGQGLRLIYYSQIVNDFQKGDIAEGYSVSREKKESFPLTVTSAQKNPTAFYLCASSRQGPYEQYFGPGTRLTVT.

The chain is built from TRBV20-1 and TRBJ1-2; 7 bases are a match to TRBD1. The CDR3 covers 14 residues. The germline V gene has CDR1 DFQATT and CDR2 SNEGSKA (reference sequence). After removal of 5 bases from V and 3 bases from J, the junction contained 9 bases not matched to a gene. The CDR3 DNA is TGCAGTGCTTATACCCCCCAGGGGGACTATGGCTACACCTTC. This encodes CSAYTPQGDYGYTF.

The rearrangement uses TRBV6-1 and TRBJ2-7, with D perhaps TRBD1 (5 bases). Germline V gene sequence: CDR1 MNHNS, CDR2 SASEGT. V lost 4 bases, J lost 0 bases, and 10 bases lay in between. The CDR3 spans 14 residues. The DNA of the CDR3 is TGTGCCAGCAGTGCTTACAGGAGCTCCTACGAGCAGTACTTC. Its protein product is CASSAYRSSYEQYF.

This clone was recorded only once. The J gene is TRBJ1-5, the V gene TRBV19; no clear D. V was clipped by 5 bases and J by 6 bases, with 11 bases between them. Germline assignment: CDR1 LNHDA and CDR2 SQIVND (reference sequence). This CDR3 comprises 13 residues. The CDR3 sequence: CASSPRGIQPQHF. The CDR3 DNA is TGTGCCAGTAGTCCCAGAGGCATTCAGCCCCAGCATTTT.

This clone was recorded a few times. This chain connects TRBV11-2 to TRBJ2-2; D remains ambiguous. The germline V and J ends were trimmed by 5 bases and 7 bases, with 11 bases remaining between them. Germline loops: CDR1 SGHAT, CDR2 FQNNGV. This CDR3 is 13 amino acids long. The CDR3 region is CASSEQWVGELFF. The CDR3 nucleotides read TGTGCCAGCAGCGAACAATGGGTCGGGGAGCTGTTTTTT.

This clone has more than one count but fewer than ten. The chain joins TRBV20-1 to TRBJ1-4; D unresolved. Germline V gene data show CDR1 as DFQATT and CDR2 as SNEGSKA (reference sequence). The CDR3 runs to 15 residues. V was clipped by 2 bases and J by 2 bases, with 12 bases between them. The CDR3 protein is CSARPPGGTNEKLFF. As DNA, the CDR3 is TGCAGTGCTAGACCCCCGGGAGGGACTAATGAAAAACTGTTTTTT.

This rearrangement joins TRBV30 to TRBJ1-2, with 8 nucleotides matching TRBD1. The CDR3 is made up of 15 amino acids. J was trimmed by 8 bases and V by 3 bases; bases with no gene match: 14. CDR1 and CDR2 (germline): GTSNPN, SVGIG (reference sequence). CDR3 sequence reads: CAWSRADRARMGYTF. The CDR3 nucleotides are TGTGCCTGGAGCAGGGCGGACAGGGCCCGGATGGGCTACACCTTC.

Many counts were recorded for this clone. This chain joins TRBV27 and TRBJ2-2; 7 positions agree with TRBD2. This CDR3 has 16 amino acids. Germline CDR1 is MNHEY and CDR2 is SMNVEV (reference sequence). After removal of 1 base from V and 4 bases from J, the junction contained 6 bases not matched to a gene. The DNA for the CDR3 is TGTGCCAGCAGTTTATTGGGCGGGAGCGGCACCGGGGAGCTGTTTTTT. It translates to CASSLLGGSGTGELFF.

V and J are TRBV6-2 or TRBV6-3 and TRBJ1-2; maybe TRBD1 (5 bases). Germline V gives CDR1 MNHEY, CDR2 SVGEGT. The germline V and J ends were trimmed by 5 bases and 3 bases, with 13 bases remaining between them. The CDR3 sequence is 14 residues long. Here the CDR3 reads CASSLQGLDYGYTF. The CDR3, as DNA: TGTGCCAGCAGTCTTCAGGGTCTCGACTATGGCTACACCTTC.

The table lists this clone with a few counts. The chain recombines TRBV12-3 or TRBV12-4 with TRBJ2-5; D gene ambiguous. The V and J ends lost 7 bases and 3 bases respectively, with 3 bases between them. This CDR3 is built from 10 residues. CDR3 sequence: CASTKETQYF. The CDR3 DNA follows: TGTGCCAGCACGAAAGAGACCCAGTACTTC.

This clone was counted at least ten times. The chain has TRBV4-1 and TRBJ2-7, with D perhaps being TRBD1 or TRBD2 (5 bases each). Germline lookup yields CDR1 MGHRA and CDR2 YSYEKL. V was shortened by 1 base and J by 7 bases, with 17 bases between the two germline ends. This CDR3 has 15 residues. In nucleotides, the CDR3 is TGCGCCAGCAGCCAAGCAAGTTTTGGGGGTCGGGAGCAGTACTTC. Protein product: CASSQASFGGREQYF.

This clone has at least ten counts. The V gene is TRBV29-1, the J gene TRBJ1-1; D is perhaps TRBD1 (5 bases). This CDR3 contains 13 residues. The V gene's germline CDR1 is SQVTM and CDR2 ANQGSEA. V lost 7 bases to trimming and J lost 4 bases, with 16 bases between them. The CDR3 DNA sequence: TGCAGCGCAACAACAGGTGGGGGCACTGAAGCTTTCTTT. Amino acids: CSATTGGGTEAFF.

The V call is TRBV7-9, the J call TRBJ1-2; D is unresolved. Trimming shortened V by 5 bases and J by 9 bases, and 13 bases separated the two germline ends. Germline values: CDR1 SEHNR, CDR2 FQNEAQ (reference sequence). CDR3 length: 12 residues. CDR3 DNA: TGTGCCAGCAGCCGGGCGATTGAAAGCTACACCTTC. This gives the protein CASSRAIESYTF.

The chain has TRBV6-1 and TRBJ2-7; no definite D call. V lost 2 bases and J lost 3, with 14 bases in between. The CDR3 runs to 15 residues. Germline assignment: CDR1 MNHNS and CDR2 SASEGT. The CDR3 loop is CASSEFEVQIYEQYF. As DNA, the CDR3 is TGTGCCAGCAGTGAATTCGAGGTTCAGATCTACGAGCAGTACTTC.

This clone was counted many times. This chain connects TRBV9 to TRBJ1-3; 7 bases fit TRBD1. Trimming cost V 4 bases and J 10 bases; bases outside gene matches: 8. The CDR3 sequence is 13 residues long. In germline, CDR1 is SGDLS, CDR2 YYNGEE. The CDR3 DNA follows: TGTGCCAGCAGCTCCCGAGGGGGCCAAACCATATATTTT. It codes for CASSSRGGQTIYF.

This clone appeared many times. The J gene is TRBJ2-1, the V gene TRBV20-1; 11 bases line up with TRBD2. Germline trimming cut 3 bases from V and 1 base from J; bases unmatched to any gene: 5. This CDR3 has 16 amino acids. Germline V gives CDR1 DFQATT, CDR2 SNEGSKA (reference sequence). CDR3 nucleotides: TGCAGTGCTAGCCTCCCTAGCGGGAGGTCCTACAATGAGCAGTTCTTC. Amino acids: CSASLPSGRSYNEQFF.

This clone has at least ten counts. The V gene is TRBV19, the J gene TRBJ1-5; 8 bases agree with TRBD1. The CDR3 contains 15 residues. Germline V gene sequence: CDR1 LNHDA, CDR2 SQIVND (reference sequence). Trimming cost V 6 bases and J 4 bases; bases outside gene matches: 8. CDR3: CASRSDQGANQPQHF. CDR3 coding DNA: TGTGCCAGTAGGAGCGATCAGGGGGCGAATCAGCCCCAGCATTTT.

This clone was seen many times. The gene calls are TRBV2 and TRBJ2-3, with 9 nucleotides matching TRBD2. This CDR3 spans 14 amino acids. Germline V gene sequence: CDR1 SNHLY, CDR2 FYNNEI. The junction had 4 bases not matched to a gene; V was cut back by 5 bases and J by 4 bases. DNA of the CDR3: TGTGCCAGCAGTTTAGCGGGAGTGGCAGATACGCAGTATTTT. Amino acid sequence: CASSLAGVADTQYF.

This clone was counted at least ten times. The chain employs TRBV10-3 and TRBJ1-3; 8 bases map to TRBD1. The CDR3 length is 16 residues. Germline V gene data show CDR1 as ENHRY and CDR2 as SYGVKD. Trimming cost V 0 bases and J 0 bases; bases outside gene matches: 1. The CDR3, as DNA: TGTGCCATCAGTGAGTCGGACAGGGCCTCTGGAAACACCATATATTTT. Protein sequence: CAISESDRASGNTIYF.

The V call is TRBV7-2, the J call TRBJ1-3, with unresolved D. V dropped 5 bases and J dropped 4 bases, with 15 bases sitting between them. The V gene's germline CDR1 is SGHTA and CDR2 FQGNSA. This CDR3 comprises 15 residues. As DNA, the CDR3 is TGTGCCAGCAGCAGAGACGGTTCGAGGGGAAACACCATATATTTT. Protein product: CASSRDGSRGNTIYF.

This clone has more than one count but fewer than ten. The chain has TRBV6-1 and TRBJ1-5; D is uncertain. Germline assignment: CDR1 MNHNS and CDR2 SASEGT. The V end was cut by 6 bases, the J end by 7 bases, with 7 bases between. The CDR3 has 11 amino acids. CDR3 in amino acids: CASSAMQPQHF. As DNA, the CDR3 is TGTGCCAGCAGCGCGATGCAGCCCCAGCATTTT.

Relative to its sample, this clone is medium-sized. The chain employs TRBV3-1 and TRBJ2-7; 7 positions agree with TRBD1. CDR1 and CDR2 (germline): LGHDT, YNNKEL (reference sequence). The junction had 6 bases not matched to a gene; V was cut back by 4 bases and J by 9 bases. This CDR3 spans 12 amino acids. The CDR3 nucleotides read TGTGCCAGCAGCCCCGGACAGGCAGTGCAGTACTTC. It encodes CASSPGQAVQYF.

By sample fraction, this clone is medium-sized. The V and J genes are TRBV9 and TRBJ2-3; TRBD2 is a possible D gene (6 bases). This CDR3 region has 14 residues. The germline gives CDR1 SGDLS, CDR2 YYNGEE. The V gene lost 0 bases and the J gene lost 2 bases, with 7 bases spanning the gap. In DNA form, the CDR3 reads TGTGCCAGCAGCGTAGGCGGGAACACAGATACGCAGTATTTT. Amino acids: CASSVGGNTDTQYF. The whole variable domain, filled in from reference TRBV9 and TRBJ2-3, reads DSGVTQTPKHLITATGQRVTLRCSPRSGDLSVYWYQQSLDQGLQFLIQYYNGEERAKGNILERFSAQQFPDLHSELNLSSLELGDSALYFCASSVGGNTDTQYFGPGTRLTVL.

The chain joins TRBV4-1 to TRBJ1-5; D remains unclear. Trimming stripped 4 bases from V and 5 bases from J, with 9 bases between. The germline V gene has CDR1 MGHRA and CDR2 YSYEKL. The CDR3 is made up of 13 amino acids. The CDR3 is CASSLLGDQPQHF. Written as DNA, the CDR3 is TGCGCCAGCAGCCTCCTGGGAGATCAGCCCCAGCATTTT.

This clone was counted between two and nine times. The CDR3 spells CASRAPTDSGTQYF. The CDR3 DNA sequence: TGTGCCAGCAGGGCGCCCACGGACTCCGGGACCCAGTACTTC. The V and J genes are TRBV6-1 and TRBJ2-5; possibly TRBD2 for D (5 bases). In germline, CDR1 is MNHNS, CDR2 SASEGT. This CDR3 region has 14 residues. Trimming pared 6 bases from V and 7 bases from J, leaving 18 bases between.

This clone has ten or more counts. The chain uses TRBV20-1 and TRBJ2-7; a possible D gene is TRBD2 (6 bases). The CDR3 extends over 13 amino acids. V lost 4 bases to trimming and J lost 1 base, with 11 bases between them. Per the germline V gene, CDR1 is DFQATT and CDR2 is SNEGSKA (reference sequence). CDR3 coding DNA: TGCAGTGCTATTTCGGCGGGATCCTACGAGCAGTACTTC. This encodes CSAISAGSYEQYF.

The J gene is TRBJ2-5, the V gene TRBV28, with TRBD2 matching 7 bases. After removal of 5 bases from V and 5 bases from J, the junction contained 14 bases not matched to a gene. The CDR3 sequence is 16 residues long. Per the germline V gene, CDR1 is MDHEN and CDR2 is SYDVKM. CDR3 protein: CASSRAGALFRETQYF. DNA for the CDR3: TGTGCCAGCAGTAGGGCGGGAGCCCTATTTCGTGAGACCCAGTACTTC.

In this sample, this clone turned up many times. The rearrangement joins TRBV10-3 to TRBJ1-6; the D is unclear. V shed 2 bases and J shed 8 bases, with 7 bases lying between them. The CDR3 sequence is 13 residues long. Germline assignment: CDR1 ENHRY and CDR2 SYGVKD. CDR3 sequence reads: CAISERKDSPLHF. The CDR3 DNA reads as TGTGCCATCAGTGAGAGAAAGGATTCACCCCTCCACTTT.

For this clone: The germline gene is not matched at one end of the junction; a read error may be the cause. This sequence joins TRBV7-9 and TRBJ1-1; 7 bases agree with TRBD1. The V gene's germline CDR1 is SEHNR and CDR2 FQNEAQ (reference sequence). The CDR3 consists of 16 residues. The CDR3: CASSAGTEYVHTEAVF. Here the CDR3 DNA reads TGTGCCAGCAGCGCCGGGACAGAGTACGTGCACACTGAAGCTGTCTTT.